Sequencing of this T cell receptor beta chain was carried out in a study of blood T cell repertoires in COVID-19. Study background: Specimens from acute and convalescent COVID-19 originated in the United States, Italy and Spain. Sample material is recorded as cDNA or gDNA derived from T cells, B-cell-depleted T cells, or PBMCs.

Germline V gene data show CDR1 as ENHRY and CDR2 as SYGVKD. V dropped 8 bases and J dropped 1 base, with 15 bases sitting between them. This CDR3 is built from 16 residues. Study processing details: Amplification from reference gene primers served as the basis for estimated nucleated cell counts. Generated by immunoSEQ multiplex PCR, the TCRdb table keeps only in-frame clones and is missing some. V, J and clone size are those of that table, while D and trimming were read from the DNA. The sample has a few hundred thousand clones; around 84% are singletons. This chain joins TRBV10-3 and TRBJ2-6, with a tentative D call TRBD1 (5 bases). The sample was peripheral blood. The clonotype comes from a man aged 60 to 75 with acute or convalescent COVID-19. The CDR3: CAIASQGVSGANVLTF. The DNA of the CDR3 is TGTGCCATCGCCTCACAAGGGGTGTCTGGGGCCAACGTCCTGACTTTC.